The source of this T cell receptor (beta chain) is a study of blood T cell repertoires in COVID-19. Overall study context: Donors in the United States, Italy and Spain gave samples during acute or convalescent COVID-19.

Profiling relied on immunoSEQ multiplex PCR, and the TCRdb table lists in-frame clones only, not all of them. The data show under 500,000 clones, 87% seen once. This CDR3 spans 15 amino acids. This chain links TRBV21-1 with TRBJ1-6. TRBV21-1 is annotated as a pseudogene. The source material was PBMCs or T cells enriched from blood (not recorded which). The clonotype was recovered from a woman between 18 and 30 years old with acute COVID-19. CDR3 amino acids: CASSKGGEGNSPLHF. DNA for the CDR3: TGTGCCAGCAGCAAAGGGGGGGAGGGGAATTCACCCCTCCACTTT.